The rows below give T cell receptor beta chains drawn from one sample of a study of CD8+ T cells in alopecia areata. Assay: immunoSEQ multiplex PCR; the TCRdb copy retains only in-frame clones and omits some. The profile covers a few hundred thousand clones, with approximately 57% appearing a single time and about 1.4% taken by the ten largest. This material consisted of CD4+ T cells sorted from blood, taken at week 4, from a patient treated with tofacitinib. The origin of the receptors is a human donor with alopecia areata. The CDR3 runs from the conserved cysteine through the conserved F or W. Fields, in order: J gene, clone size, D gene, V gene, CDR3 protein, CDR3 DNA. D genes are given only for firm matches. For some rows the clone size is stated as once, few or many, or as a class when expanded; others skip it.

j_gene: TRBJ2-7
abundance: .
d_gene: TRBD1
v_gene: TRBV30
CDR3aa: CAWSSGQGILWEQYF
CDR3nt: TGTGCCTGGAGTTCCGGACAGGGAATACTATGGGAGCAGTACTTC

j_gene: TRBJ1-4
abundance: .
d_gene: .
v_gene: TRBV30
CDR3aa: CAWSVGATGNEKLFF
CDR3nt: TGTGCCTGGAGTGTAGGTGCTACCGGGAATGAAAAACTGTTTTTT

j_gene: TRBJ2-3
abundance: .
d_gene: .
v_gene: TRBV11-2
CDR3aa: CASSETSSGWTSTDTQYF
CDR3nt: TGTGCCAGCAGCGAAACGTCGTCGGGTTGGACTAGCACAGATACGCAGTATTTT

j_gene: TRBJ1-1
abundance: .
d_gene: .
v_gene: TRBV29-1
CDR3aa: CSVEGTENTEAFF
CDR3nt: TGCAGCGTTGAAGGGACAGAGAACACTGAAGCTTTCTTT

j_gene: TRBJ2-7
abundance: .
d_gene: .
v_gene: TRBV30
CDR3aa: CAWSVSRRVIYEQYF
CDR3nt: TGTGCCTGGAGTGTAAGTCGACGGGTGATCTACGAGCAGTACTTC

j_gene: TRBJ1-2
abundance: once
d_gene: TRBD1
v_gene: TRBV29-1
CDR3aa: CSVYRGLDGYTF
CDR3nt: TGCAGCGTTTACAGGGGGCTCGATGGCTACACCTTC

j_gene: TRBJ2-7
abundance: once
d_gene: TRBD1
v_gene: TRBV7-9
CDR3aa: CASSLVRGQDEQYF
CDR3nt: TGTGCCAGCAGCTTAGTCAGGGGGCAGGACGAGCAGTACTTC

j_gene: TRBJ2-4
abundance: .
d_gene: .
v_gene: TRBV11-2
CDR3aa: CASSPRGGFIQYF
CDR3nt: TGTGCCAGCAGCCCCAGGGGAGGGTTCATTCAGTACTTC

j_gene: TRBJ1-5
abundance: .
d_gene: .
v_gene: TRBV7-3
CDR3aa: CASSFLTLNQPQHF
CDR3nt: TGTGCCAGCAGCTTTTTGACACTTAATCAGCCCCAGCATTTT

j_gene: TRBJ1-1
abundance: .
d_gene: .
v_gene: TRBV2
CDR3aa: CASSDGGTAFF
CDR3nt: TGTGCCAGCAGTGACGGGGGTACGGCTTTCTTT

j_gene: TRBJ2-7
abundance: .
d_gene: .
v_gene: TRBV2
CDR3aa: CASSEERAGQYF
CDR3nt: TGTGCCAGCAGTGAGGAGAGGGCAGGGCAGTACTTC

j_gene: TRBJ1-2
abundance: few
d_gene: .
v_gene: TRBV30
CDR3aa: CAWSESGNYGYTF
CDR3nt: TGTGCCTGGAGTGAGTCAGGGAACTATGGCTACACCTTC

j_gene: TRBJ2-3
abundance: few
d_gene: .
v_gene: TRBV2
CDR3aa: CASSPTSDTQYF
CDR3nt: TGTGCCAGCAGCCCTACTAGCGATACGCAGTATTTT

j_gene: TRBJ2-5
abundance: .
d_gene: .
v_gene: TRBV15
CDR3aa: CATSTGGRSQYF
CDR3nt: TGTGCCACCAGCACCGGGGGCAGATCCCAGTACTTC

j_gene: TRBJ2-5
abundance: few
d_gene: TRBD2
v_gene: TRBV7-2
CDR3aa: CASSQGLAGDQETQYF
CDR3nt: TGTGCCAGCAGCCAGGGGCTAGCGGGGGACCAAGAGACCCAGTACTTC

j_gene: TRBJ1-6
abundance: .
d_gene: TRBD1
v_gene: TRBV7-2
CDR3aa: CASSPLRGDSRHSPLHF
CDR3nt: TGTGCCAGCAGCCCATTAAGGGGGGACAGTAGGCATTCACCCCTCCACTTT

j_gene: TRBJ2-4
abundance: few
d_gene: .
v_gene: TRBV6-1
CDR3aa: CASSEQAGLAKNIQYF
CDR3nt: TGTGCCAGCAGTGAACAGGCGGGTCTAGCCAAAAACATTCAGTACTTC

j_gene: TRBJ2-7
abundance: .
d_gene: .
v_gene: TRBV27
CDR3aa: CASSLDRSYEQYF
CDR3nt: TGTGCCAGCAGTTTGGACAGATCCTACGAGCAGTACTTC

j_gene: TRBJ1-4
abundance: .
d_gene: .
v_gene: TRBV4-3
CDR3aa: CASSRGPTTNEKLFF
CDR3nt: TGCGCCAGCAGCCGAGGGCCTACTACTAATGAAAAACTGTTTTTT

j_gene: TRBJ2-7
abundance: .
d_gene: TRBD1
v_gene: TRBV7-2
CDR3aa: CASSPQDRPSYEQYF
CDR3nt: TGTGCCAGCAGCCCCCAGGACAGGCCATCCTACGAGCAGTACTTC

j_gene: TRBJ1-1
abundance: .
d_gene: .
v_gene: TRBV12-5
CDR3aa: CASGPATREAFF
CDR3nt: TGTGCTAGTGGCCCAGCTACTCGGGAAGCTTTCTTT

j_gene: TRBJ1-4
abundance: .
d_gene: .
v_gene: TRBV13
CDR3aa: CASSLGTGGEKLFF
CDR3nt: TGTGCCAGCAGCTTAGGGACAGGTGGAGAAAAACTGTTTTTT

j_gene: TRBJ2-7
abundance: few
d_gene: .
v_gene: TRBV7-8
CDR3aa: CASSLAGQQSYEQYF
CDR3nt: TGTGCCAGCAGCTTAGCCGGCCAGCAATCCTACGAGCAGTACTTC

j_gene: TRBJ2-6
abundance: few
d_gene: TRBD1
v_gene: TRBV29-1
CDR3aa: CSVRDRGSGANVLTF
CDR3nt: TGCAGCGTCAGGGACAGGGGCTCTGGGGCCAACGTCCTGACTTTC

j_gene: TRBJ2-3
abundance: .
d_gene: .
v_gene: TRBV29-1
CDR3aa: CSVDYLVTDTQYF
CDR3nt: TGCAGCGTTGACTACCTAGTCACAGATACGCAGTATTTT

j_gene: TRBJ1-1
abundance: .
d_gene: .
v_gene: TRBV6-1
CDR3aa: CASSGQEINTEAFF
CDR3nt: TGTGCCAGCAGTGGACAGGAGATTAACACTGAAGCTTTCTTT

j_gene: TRBJ1-2
abundance: .
d_gene: .
v_gene: TRBV30
CDR3aa: CAWSVLDTTNYGYTF
CDR3nt: TGTGCCTGGAGTGTACTTGACACTACTAACTATGGCTACACCTTC